Shown below are 30 T cell receptor beta chains from a single sample sequenced in a study of blood T cell repertoires in COVID-19. Produced via immunoSEQ multiplex PCR; TCRdb's table is partial and in-frame only. The table lists some 360,000 clones, around nine tenths of them singletons, with over 0.9% in the top ten. Sequenced sample: PBMCs or T cells enriched from blood (not recorded which). The receptors derive from a woman aged 30 to 39 who had been exposed to COVID-19.

This chain links TRBV29-1 with TRBJ2-7; TRBD1 agrees at 9 bases. Germline loops: CDR1 SQVTM, CDR2 ANQGSEA. Losses at the gene ends were 0 bases for V and 1 base for J; bases not matched to a gene: 4. The CDR3 loop spans 15 amino acids. The CDR3 protein is CSVEDSGTGSYEQYF. In DNA form, the CDR3 reads TGCAGCGTTGAAGATTCCGGGACAGGGTCCTACGAGCAGTACTTC.

A single count supports this clone. The CDR3 nucleotides read TGTGCCATCCCGGGCGGGGAGGCCGAGAATTCACCCCTCCACTTT. It codes for CAIPGGEAENSPLHF. The rearrangement uses TRBV2 and TRBJ1-6; D gene unclear. The CDR3 is made up of 15 amino acids. Trimming stripped 10 bases from V and 7 bases from J, with 20 bases between. Looked up from germline, CDR1 is SNHLY and CDR2 is FYNNEI.

This clone appeared a single time. The rearrangement links TRBV28 to TRBJ2-7; D perhaps matches TRBD2 (6 bases). Germline V gene data show CDR1 as MDHEN and CDR2 as SYDVKM. V lost 2 bases and J lost 7, with 18 bases in between. The CDR3 length is 15 residues. CDR3 bases: TGTGCCAGCAGTTTAGATCTAGCGACCTCCTGGGAGCAGTACTTC. It is translated as CASSLDLATSWEQYF.

This chain uses TRBV27 with TRBJ1-5; possible D gene TRBD1, 6 bases. This CDR3 region has 15 residues. The V and J ends lost 2 bases and 4 bases respectively, with 12 bases between them. The V gene's germline CDR1 is MNHEY and CDR2 SMNVEV (reference sequence). The CDR3 coding sequence is TGTGCCAGCAGTTTACGCGGGGGCGGGAATCAGCCCCAGCATTTT. It specifies CASSLRGGGNQPQHF.

The chain has TRBV4-1 and TRBJ2-1; unclear D gene. Per the germline V gene, CDR1 is MGHRA and CDR2 is YSYEKL. This CDR3 has 13 residues. Trimming cost V 0 bases and J 7 bases, with 7 bases left between them. CDR3 amino acids: CASSQDPLNEQFF. CDR3 coding DNA: TGCGCCAGCAGCCAAGATCCCCTGAATGAGCAGTTCTTC.

In this sample, this clone turned up a few times. V gene TRBV19 combines with J gene TRBJ2-1; tentatively, D is TRBD2 (6 bases). Germline-derived CDR1 and CDR2 are LNHDA and SQIVND (reference sequence). The CDR3 has 15 amino acids. Trimming stripped 4 bases from V and 3 bases from J, with 13 bases between. The CDR3 loop reads CASSNSGLFYNEQFF. CDR3 bases: TGTGCCAGTAGTAACTCCGGACTATTCTACAATGAGCAGTTCTTC. The full variable domain, with the rest looked up from reference TRBV19 and TRBJ2-1, is DGGITQSPKYLFRKEGQNVTLSCEQNLNHDAMYWYRQDPGQGLRLIYYSQIVNDFQKGDIAEGYSVSREKKESFPLTVTSAQKNPTAFYLCASSNSGLFYNEQFFGPGTRLTVL.

The chain recombines TRBV30 with TRBJ1-2; D gene uncertain. Germline CDR1 reads GTSNPN; CDR2 reads SVGIG (reference sequence). The CDR3 consists of 14 residues. V gave up 0 bases and J gave up 3 bases, with 11 bases separating them. CDR3 sequence reads: CAWSVVPRHYGYTF. The CDR3 DNA reads TGTGCCTGGAGTGTTGTCCCGCGGCACTATGGCTACACCTTC. The whole variable domain, remainder taken from reference TRBV30 and TRBJ1-2, is SQTIHQWPATLVQPVGSPLSLECTVEGTSNPNLYWYRQAAGRGLQLLFYSVGIGQISSEVPQNLSASRPQDRQFILSSKKLLLSDSGFYLCAWSVVPRHYGYTFGSGTRLTVV.

The rearrangement uses TRBV9 and TRBJ1-2; D might be TRBD1 (6 bases). The germline gives CDR1 SGDLS, CDR2 YYNGEE. The CDR3 is 17 residues long. V was pared by 3 bases and J by 4 bases, with 22 bases between. The CDR3 protein is CASSAHRETGFSYGYTF. The CDR3 bases are TGTGCCAGCAGCGCCCACAGGGAGACCGGGTTTAGCTATGGCTACACCTTC. Variable domain in full (rest from reference TRBV9 and TRBJ1-2): DSGVTQTPKHLITATGQRVTLRCSPRSGDLSVYWYQQSLDQGLQFLIQYYNGEERAKGNILERFSAQQFPDLHSELNLSSLELGDSALYFCASSAHRETGFSYGYTFGSGTRLTVV.

The V and J genes are TRBV28 and TRBJ2-3, with D possibly TRBD2 on 6 matching bases. The length of the CDR3 is 13 residues. V was trimmed by 6 bases and J by 5 bases, leaving 12 bases between them. The germline V gene has CDR1 MDHEN and CDR2 SYDVKM. CDR3 in DNA: TGTGCCAGCAGATATCGTAGCGGAGATACGCAGTATTTT. It codes for CASRYRSGDTQYF.

This clone was seen a few times. The chain has TRBV27 and TRBJ1-6, with 8 nucleotides matching TRBD1. The CDR3 is 14 amino acids. CDR1 MNHEY and CDR2 SMNVEV come from the germline V gene (reference sequence). Trimming cost V 6 bases and J 7 bases; bases outside gene matches: 5. CDR3 amino acids: CASRGTGPNSPLHF. The CDR3 DNA follows: TGTGCCAGCAGGGGGACAGGCCCGAATTCACCCCTCCACTTT.

This clone was seen just once. V and J are TRBV9 and TRBJ1-4; D might be TRBD1 (5 bases). Germline loops: CDR1 SGDLS, CDR2 YYNGEE. Trimming shortened V by 0 bases and J by 7 bases, and 13 bases separated the two germline ends. The CDR3 is 15 residues long. CDR3 DNA: TGTGCCAGCAGCGTAGATCAAGGGGTGGGTGAAAAACTGTTTTTT. Protein product: CASSVDQGVGEKLFF. Full variable domain (outside the CDR3, taken from reference TRBV9 and TRBJ1-4): DSGVTQTPKHLITATGQRVTLRCSPRSGDLSVYWYQQSLDQGLQFLIQYYNGEERAKGNILERFSAQQFPDLHSELNLSSLELGDSALYFCASSVDQGVGEKLFFGSGTQLSVL.

The genes are TRBV7-9 and TRBJ1-2; TRBD1 is a possible D gene (6 bases). The ends were cut back, 1 base at V and 8 bases at J, with 17 bases in the middle. The CDR3 is made up of 15 amino acids. Germline assignment: CDR1 SEHNR and CDR2 FQNEAQ (reference sequence). CDR3: CASSLDLRDTNGYTF. For the CDR3, the DNA is TGTGCCAGCAGCTTAGACCTACGGGACACCAACGGCTACACCTTC.

The chain uses TRBV29-1 and TRBJ1-5, with D tentatively TRBD1 (6 bases). Germline loops: CDR1 SQVTM, CDR2 ANQGSEA. V was pared by 6 bases and J by 6 bases, with 12 bases between. The CDR3 has 12 amino acids. The DNA for the CDR3 is TGCAGCGTGCAGGGGTCAGGTCAGCCCCAGCATTTT. Protein sequence: CSVQGSGQPQHF.

This chain uses TRBV6-5 with TRBJ1-2; a possible D gene is TRBD1 (6 bases). This CDR3 contains 13 residues. Germline values: CDR1 MNHEY, CDR2 SVGAGI. V was trimmed by 6 bases and J by 4 bases, leaving 12 bases between them. CDR3: CASSQDRPYGYTF. In nucleotides, the CDR3 is TGTGCCAGCAGCCAAGACAGGCCCTATGGCTACACCTTC.

The genes are TRBV6-2 or TRBV6-3 and TRBJ2-7; 9 bases agree with TRBD1. Trimming cost V 2 bases and J 5 bases; bases outside gene matches: 7. Looked up from germline, CDR1 is MNHEY and CDR2 is SVGEGT. The CDR3 totals 15 residues. CDR3 loop: CASSYGDRGYNEQYF. CDR3 nucleotides: TGTGCCAGCAGTTACGGAGACAGGGGGTACAACGAGCAGTACTTC.

The chain has TRBV28 and TRBJ2-3; D perhaps matches TRBD1 (6 bases). Germline values: CDR1 MDHEN, CDR2 SYDVKM. V lost 6 bases, J lost 5 bases, and 12 bases lay in between. The CDR3 is made up of 13 amino acids. The CDR3 loop is CASSSTGRDTQYF. The CDR3 nucleotides are TGTGCCAGCAGCTCAACAGGGAGAGATACGCAGTATTTT.

The chain couples TRBV6-5 to TRBJ2-1; 7 bases are shared with TRBD1. The CDR3 loop spans 11 amino acids. The germline V gene encodes CDR1 MNHEY and CDR2 SVGAGI. Losses at the gene ends were 4 bases for V and 15 bases for J; bases not matched to a gene: 6. The CDR3 DNA reads TGTGCCAGCAGTTTCCGGGACAGAGTGTTCTTC. It yields the protein CASSFRDRVFF.

The chain carries TRBV7-6 and TRBJ2-1; D possibly corresponds to TRBD2 (5 bases). Germline-derived CDR1 and CDR2 are SGHVS and FNYEAQ. The CDR3 loop spans 17 amino acids. V lost 1 base, J lost 9 bases, and 22 bases lay in between. The CDR3 here is CASSLGLSGSLTSEQFF. The CDR3 bases are TGTGCCAGCAGCTTAGGTCTTTCGGGTTCCCTAACTAGTGAGCAGTTCTTC.

This chain uses TRBV7-9 with TRBJ1-6; D unclear. The CDR3 extends over 14 amino acids. V shed 4 bases and J shed 1 base, with 5 bases lying between them. Per the germline V gene, CDR1 is SEHNR and CDR2 is FQNEAQ (reference sequence). CDR3 coding DNA: TGTGCCAGCAGCTCCAGGTCCTATAATTCACCCCTCCACTTT. Its translation: CASSSRSYNSPLHF. Supplemented by reference TRBV7-9 and TRBJ1-6, the full variable domain reads DTGVSQNPRHKITKRGQNVTFRCDPISEHNRLYWYRQTLGQGPEFLTYFQNEAQLEKSRLLSDRFSAERPKGSFSTLEIQRTEQGDSAMYLCASSSRSYNSPLHFGNGTRLTVT.

This rearrangement joins TRBV18 to TRBJ1-1; D possibly corresponds to TRBD1 (6 bases). The CDR3 runs to 14 residues. Between the trimmed V and J ends, which lost 4 bases and 6 bases, there was a span of 15 bases. CDR1 and CDR2 (germline): KGHSH, LQKENI. The CDR3: CASSQRTAVAEAFF. DNA of the CDR3: TGTGCCAGCTCACAACGGACAGCCGTCGCTGAAGCTTTCTTT.

The chain has TRBV10-2 and TRBJ2-2; D gene ambiguous. Trimming left V 1 base short and J 0 bases short, with 9 bases between. The CDR3 has 16 amino acids. CDR1 WSHSY and CDR2 SAAADI come from the germline V gene. The CDR3 region is CASSELAISNTGELFF. CDR3 bases: TGCGCCAGCAGTGAGTTGGCCATATCGAACACCGGGGAGCTGTTTTTT.

V usage is TRBV2 and J usage is TRBJ1-1; TRBD1 agrees at 7 bases. Germline V gene sequence: CDR1 SNHLY, CDR2 FYNNEI. V shed 7 bases, J shed 1 base, and the junction held 9 bases outside the gene matches. The CDR3 runs to 15 residues. This chain's CDR3 is CASMLDRAGNTEAFF. CDR3 bases: TGTGCCAGCATGCTAGACAGGGCTGGGAACACTGAAGCTTTCTTT.

V is TRBV7-3 and J is TRBJ2-7; 7 bases line up with TRBD2. The CDR3 has 19 residues. In germline, CDR1 is SGHTA, CDR2 FQGTGA. The trim removed 6 bases at V and 3 bases at J, leaving 23 bases unmatched. As DNA, the CDR3 is TGTGCCAGCAGACAAAAGGGTTGGGGGGAGGGCCCCCTATTCTACGAGCAGTACTTC. Its translation is CASRQKGWGEGPLFYEQYF.

The chain is built from TRBV5-1 and TRBJ1-5; 7 positions agree with TRBD1. CDR1 SGHRS and CDR2 YFSETQ come from the germline V gene. Losses at the gene ends were 0 bases for V and 6 bases for J; bases not matched to a gene: 9. The CDR3 contains 16 residues. The CDR3 is CASSLGSTGDSQPQHF. The CDR3 bases are TGCGCCAGCAGCTTGGGGTCTACAGGGGACAGTCAGCCCCAGCATTTT.

This chain links TRBV11-2 with TRBJ2-7; 7 bases are shared with TRBD2. The CDR3 totals 16 residues. Germline trimming cut 4 bases from V and 5 bases from J; bases unmatched to any gene: 14. CDR1 is SGHAT, CDR2 FQNNGV, per germline. Here the CDR3 DNA reads TGTGCCAGCAGCTCCCCAAAGGCAGGACTAGTGAACGAGCAGTACTTC. This translates into CASSSPKAGLVNEQYF.

This rearrangement joins TRBV27 to TRBJ2-7; 8 nucleotides match TRBD2. This CDR3 comprises 15 residues. Looked up from germline, CDR1 is MNHEY and CDR2 is SMNVEV (reference sequence). V gave up 5 bases and J gave up 9 bases; unmatched junction bases: 15. The chain's CDR3 is CASSPGGRTSSAQYF. DNA for the CDR3: TGTGCCAGCAGTCCCGGCGGGAGGACTAGCTCCGCGCAGTACTTC.

V usage is TRBV19 and J usage is TRBJ2-7, with D tentatively TRBD1 (6 bases). CDR3 length: 13 residues. CDR1 and CDR2 (germline): LNHDA, SQIVND (reference sequence). Trimming removed 5 bases from V and 3 bases from J, with 11 bases in between. In nucleotides, the CDR3 is TGTGCCAGTAGTCTAAGGACAGACTACGAGCAGTACTTC. Translating it yields CASSLRTDYEQYF.

This clone was seen more than once but under ten times. The V gene is TRBV5-1, the J gene TRBJ1-4; D gene uncertain. The CDR3 sequence is 15 residues long. The germline gives CDR1 SGHRS, CDR2 YFSETQ. Trimming removed 5 bases from V and 7 bases from J, with 18 bases in between. The CDR3 region is CASRLGVGEGEKLFF. In DNA, the CDR3 is TGCGCCAGCAGACTTGGGGTCGGAGAGGGTGAAAAACTGTTTTTT. The entire variable domain, with the rest obtained from reference TRBV5-1 and TRBJ1-4, is as follows: KAGVTQTPRYLIKTRGQQVTLSCSPISGHRSVSWYQQTPGQGLQFLFEYFSETQRNKGNFPGRFSGRQFSNSRSEMNVSTLELGDSALYLCASRLGVGEGEKLFFGSGTQLSVL.

The chain links TRBV9 to TRBJ2-2; a possible D gene is TRBD1 (6 bases). CDR3 size: 17 residues. The germline V and J ends were trimmed by 4 bases and 5 bases, with 21 bases remaining between them. Germline V gene sequence: CDR1 SGDLS, CDR2 YYNGEE. The CDR3 DNA reads TGTGCCAGCAGCTTCTCATCTAGACCAGGGGTTACCGGGGAGCTGTTTTTT. Its protein product is CASSFSSRPGVTGELFF.

In this sample, this clone turned up a few times. The chain couples TRBV28 to TRBJ1-6; a possible D gene is TRBD1 (5 bases). Trimming removed 5 bases at V and 8 bases at J, with 25 bases between. The CDR3 is made up of 18 amino acids. Germline lookup yields CDR1 MDHEN and CDR2 SYDVKM. The CDR3 sequence is CASSPAQTNGLGDSPLHF. The CDR3 DNA reads as TGTGCCAGCAGTCCCGCCCAAACAAATGGCCTAGGGGATTCACCCCTCCACTTT.